This T cell receptor beta chain is drawn from a study of T cell responses to AZD1222 COVID-19 vaccine. The ends lost 0 bases at V and 0 bases at J; junction bases unmatched: 18. The CDR3 consists of 22 residues. Germline V gene data show CDR1 as SGHDN and CDR2 as FVKESK. Produced via immunoSEQ multiplex PCR; TCRdb's table is partial and in-frame only. This table has some 140,000 clones, roughly 90% appearing once. As concerns this clone: Antigen unknown.

Whole-study results and caveats: Clonal diversity was possibly underestimated, and the donors were mostly white British, with more females. Repertoires were obtained solely post-peak T cell response. In the spike-specific TCR repertoire, nearly half reportedly target unmutated variant regions.

The TCR comes from an adult in good health. The specimen was peripheral blood, collected on day 0 of AZD1222 vaccination. The chain carries TRBV14 and TRBJ1-5; 9 bases line up with TRBD1. The CDR3 sequence: CASSQERTDRGLIIYSNQPQHF. CDR3 nucleotides: TGTGCCAGCAGCCAAGAGCGGACGGACAGGGGCCTCATCATTTATAGCAATCAGCCCCAGCATTTT.